This record concerns one TCR beta chain sequence. The antigen is not known. This CDR3 has 14 amino acids. In germline, CDR1 is SGHDT, CDR2 YYEEEE. Trimming pared 4 bases from V and 5 bases from J, leaving 14 bases between. These data belong to a study of T cell repertoires in cytomegalovirus infection. For the study at large: An indication of both CMV infection and matching HLA type came from public TCR beta signatures.

Study-wide points: Cumulative public TCR beta family frequency identified carriers of CMV plus the relevant HLA.

Each CDR3 protein gets one entry after TCRdb re-called the reads with MiXCR. This sample has roughly 500,000 distinct CDR3 sequences, with 16% found just once. The chain links TRBV5-6 to TRBJ2-3; D might be TRBD2 (6 bases). The clonotype was recovered from a human donor in good health (CMV status not recorded). Some clones in this sample may be carry-over from other donors' samples. What was sequenced was CD8+ T cells from PBMCs. The CDR3 coding sequence is TGTGCCAGCAGCCCGGGACTCCCGAAAGATACGCAGTATTTT. Its translation is CASSPGLPKDTQYF.